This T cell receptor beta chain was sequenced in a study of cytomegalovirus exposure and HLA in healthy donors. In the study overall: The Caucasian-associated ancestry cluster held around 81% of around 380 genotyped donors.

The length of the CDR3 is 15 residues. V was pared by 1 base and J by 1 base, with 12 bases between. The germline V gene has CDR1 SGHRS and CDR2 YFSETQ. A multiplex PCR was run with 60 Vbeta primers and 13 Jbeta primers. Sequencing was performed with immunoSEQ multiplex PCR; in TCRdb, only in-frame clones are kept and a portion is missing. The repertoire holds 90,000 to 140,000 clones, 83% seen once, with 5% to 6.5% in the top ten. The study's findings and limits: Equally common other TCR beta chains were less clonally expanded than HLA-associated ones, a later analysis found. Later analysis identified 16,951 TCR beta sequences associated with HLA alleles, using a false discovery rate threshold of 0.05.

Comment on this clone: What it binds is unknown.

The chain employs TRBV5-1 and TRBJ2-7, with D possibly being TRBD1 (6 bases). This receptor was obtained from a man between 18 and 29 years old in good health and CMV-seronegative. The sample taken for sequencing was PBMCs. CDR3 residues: CASSLRARGSYEQYF. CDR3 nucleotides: TGCGCCAGCAGCTTGAGGGCCAGGGGTTCCTACGAGCAGTACTTC.